The text below deals with one TCR beta chain. The data were taken from a study of HIV-infected children after antiretroviral therapy interruption. Study information: EBV and CMV exposure was recorded in most children. Samples from the continuous-treatment group were taken at weeks 0, 48 and 150.

The CDR3 is made up of 16 amino acids. Germline V gene data show CDR1 as SGHDN and CDR2 as FVKESK. Trimming shortened V by 2 bases and J by 1 base, and 13 bases separated the two germline ends. Treatment here: PENTA 11 planned treatment interruption arm or continuous ART arm. RNA-based 3' RACE libraries used unique molecular identifiers. TCRdb re-called the 3' RACE reads through MiXCR, storing one row per CDR3 protein. The sample holds tens of thousands of distinct CDR3 sequences, around 4.1% seen once. Sequencing used CD45RA+ CD4+ T cells from PBMCs, pooled from several time points, obtained from a donor given antiretroviral therapy, either interrupted or continuous. The subset is: naive CD4+ CD45RA+ CD45RO- T cells. This chain joins TRBV14 and TRBJ2-3, with D possibly being TRBD2 (6 bases). This sequence originates from a pool of human donors with HIV. DNA of the CDR3: TGTGCCAGCAGCCAACCCTATGGGGAGGGCACAGATACGCAGTATTTT. It yields the protein CASSQPYGEGTDTQYF.